This is a list of T cell receptor beta chains from one sample in a study of T-cell reconstitution after alpha-beta-depleted transplantation in children. TCRdb re-called the PCR reads with MiXCR, one entry per CDR3 protein. Among about 500,000 distinct CDR3 sequences listed, around a third were seen once. The starting material was PBMCs from the stem cell graft donor, obtained from the stem cell graft. These receptors all come from a human donor who donated a stem cell graft to a child with aplastic anemia. Each CDR3 is given with its conserved first and last residue. Fields, in order: V gene, J gene, clone size, CDR3 protein. Rows give clone size only sometimes, using once, few, many, or a class for an expanded clone.

v_gene: TRBV6-5
j_gene: TRBJ2-6
abundance: few
CDR3aa: CASSSGVRQGAPGANVLTF

v_gene: TRBV6-2/TRBV6-3
j_gene: TRBJ2-7
abundance: NA
CDR3aa: CASSYSDLYEQYF

v_gene: TRBV5-4
j_gene: TRBJ1-4
abundance: NA
CDR3aa: CASSLSAALNEKLFF

v_gene: TRBV7-2
j_gene: TRBJ1-2
abundance: few
CDR3aa: CASSSFINYGYTF

v_gene: TRBV30
j_gene: TRBJ1-4
abundance: NA
CDR3aa: CAWTGRGRGEKLFF

v_gene: TRBV20-1
j_gene: TRBJ2-1
abundance: NA
CDR3aa: CSAPLAGGNEQFF

v_gene: TRBV6-2/TRBV6-3
j_gene: TRBJ2-2
abundance: NA
CDR3aa: CASKVQGNTGELFF

v_gene: TRBV4-3
j_gene: TRBJ2-1
abundance: NA
CDR3aa: CASSPHSPAGAVYNEQFF

v_gene: TRBV18
j_gene: TRBJ2-2
abundance: few
CDR3aa: CASSPGQLTNTGELFF

v_gene: TRBV27
j_gene: TRBJ2-7
abundance: NA
CDR3aa: CASSLTSGSVEQYF

v_gene: TRBV25-1
j_gene: TRBJ2-7
abundance: few
CDR3aa: CASSTTSGRFNEQYF

v_gene: TRBV11-1
j_gene: TRBJ2-6
abundance: few
CDR3aa: CASSLGTGTAAYSGANVLTF

v_gene: TRBV20-1
j_gene: TRBJ2-6
abundance: few
CDR3aa: CSARRGQGGPGANVLTF

v_gene: TRBV12-3/TRBV12-4
j_gene: TRBJ1-1
abundance: NA
CDR3aa: CAISGQVNTEAFF

v_gene: TRBV6-2/TRBV6-3
j_gene: TRBJ2-3
abundance: NA
CDR3aa: CASSSLDGRRDTQYF

v_gene: TRBV7-2
j_gene: TRBJ1-4
abundance: few
CDR3aa: CASSAQGRFNEKLFF

v_gene: TRBV20-1
j_gene: TRBJ2-1
abundance: NA
CDR3aa: CSARDVGLGNEQFF

v_gene: TRBV5-1
j_gene: TRBJ2-3
abundance: NA
CDR3aa: CASSLVGLPSSTDTQYF

v_gene: TRBV7-6
j_gene: TRBJ1-5
abundance: NA
CDR3aa: CASSFQGEQPQHF

v_gene: TRBV5-1
j_gene: TRBJ2-3
abundance: few
CDR3aa: CASSATSGRVTDTQYF

v_gene: TRBV7-2
j_gene: TRBJ1-3
abundance: NA
CDR3aa: CASSRGGALTGNTIYF

v_gene: TRBV7-6
j_gene: TRBJ1-5
abundance: NA
CDR3aa: CASSSRENQPQHF

v_gene: TRBV18
j_gene: TRBJ1-2
abundance: NA
CDR3aa: CASSPQTGVGYTF

v_gene: TRBV4-2
j_gene: TRBJ1-1
abundance: NA
CDR3aa: CASSRTGSRNTEAFF

v_gene: TRBV6-2/TRBV6-3
j_gene: TRBJ2-4
abundance: once
CDR3aa: CASRSTGDGSKNIQYF

v_gene: TRBV4-2
j_gene: TRBJ2-7
abundance: NA
CDR3aa: CASSRKVSEEYEQYF